A selection of T cell receptor beta chains follows, all from one sample in a study of blood T cell repertoires in COVID-19. The table came from immunoSEQ multiplex PCR; TCRdb's copy has only in-frame clones and leaves some out. This table holds around 86,000 clones, roughly 84% found once. Sequencing was carried out using peripheral blood. Receptors originate from a human donor in a cohort sampled during active COVID-19. The CDR3 runs from the conserved cysteine through the conserved F or W. D genes are given only for firm matches. Part of the rows lack a size; the others show once, few, many or a class for expanded clones.

TRBV7-9	.	TRBJ2-7	.	CASSPYYEQYF	TGTGCCAGCAGCCCGTATTACGAGCAGTACTTC
TRBV5-1	TRBD2	TRBJ2-3	.	CASSAGIAGVFTDTQYF	TGCGCCAGCAGCGCCGGGATAGCGGGAGTATTCACAGATACGCAGTATTTT
TRBV3-1/TRBV3-2	.	TRBJ1-2	.	CASSLGSGISSQGYTF	TGTGCCAGCAGCCTTGGGTCAGGAATTTCGAGTCAAGGCTACACCTTC
TRBV28	TRBD1	TRBJ1-5	.	CASSGTGVLDQPQHF	TGTGCCAGCAGTGGGACAGGGGTGTTGGATCAGCCCCAGCATTTT
TRBV6-5	.	TRBJ1-5	.	CASTLEAGQPQHF	TGTGCCAGCACCTTGGAGGCGGGTCAGCCCCAGCATTTT
TRBV19	TRBD1	TRBJ2-1	.	CASSIDRGYNEQFF	TGTGCCAGTAGTATCGACAGGGGGTACAATGAGCAGTTCTTC
TRBV7-9	.	TRBJ1-3	.	CASQGPGNTIYF	TGTGCCAGCCAGGGTCCTGGAAACACCATATATTTT
TRBV4-2	.	TRBJ2-1	.	CASSQDGRSSYNEQFF	TGTGCCAGCAGCCAAGATGGCAGAAGCTCCTACAATGAGCAGTTCTTC
TRBV5-5	.	TRBJ1-6	once	CASSSGEPSYNSPLHF	TGTGCCAGCAGCTCCGGGGAGCCCTCCTATAATTCACCCCTCCACTTT
TRBV7-2	.	TRBJ2-1	.	CASSSRTFTVDNEQFF	TGTGCCAGCAGCTCCCGGACATTTACGGTTGACAATGAGCAGTTCTTC
TRBV11-2	.	TRBJ2-3	.	CASSTLGSTDTQYF	TGTGCCAGCAGCACCCTCGGGAGTACAGATACGCAGTATTTT
TRBV6-6	.	TRBJ2-5	.	CASSYPEVETQYF	TGTGCCAGCAGTTACCCCGAGGTGGAGACCCAGTACTTC
TRBV29-1	TRBD2	TRBJ2-1	.	CSVAGTSGGGNEQFF	TGCAGCGTTGCCGGGACTAGCGGGGGAGGGAATGAGCAGTTCTTC
TRBV9	.	TRBJ2-3	.	CASSAGGPADTQYF	TGTGCCAGCAGCGCCGGGGGGCCAGCAGATACGCAGTATTTT
TRBV7-9	TRBD1	TRBJ1-1	.	CASSPRGQPNTEAFF	TGTGCCAGCAGCCCGAGGGGGCAGCCGAACACTGAAGCTTTCTTT
TRBV27	TRBD2	TRBJ2-7	.	CASSPRLAGPYEQYF	TGTGCCAGCAGTCCCCGACTAGCGGGTCCCTACGAGCAGTACTTC
TRBV29-1	TRBD1	TRBJ2-3	.	CSGTGGSDTQYF	TGCAGCGGGACAGGGGGCTCTGATACGCAGTATTTT
TRBV2	.	TRBJ1-5	.	CASSESSRNQPQHF	TGTGCCAGCAGTGAATCATCCCGCAATCAGCCCCAGCATTTT
TRBV3-1/TRBV3-2	.	TRBJ2-6	.	CASESRGRPGANVLTF	TGTGCCAGCGAATCTCGTGGCAGGCCTGGGGCCAACGTCCTGACTTTC
TRBV3-1/TRBV3-2	.	TRBJ2-3	.	CASSLGTKSTDTQYF	TGTGCCAGCAGCCTTGGGACAAAATCCACAGATACGCAGTATTTT
TRBV4-2	.	TRBJ1-4	.	CASSTRQDFNEKLFF	TGTGCCAGCAGCACCCGACAGGATTTTAATGAAAAACTGTTTTTT
TRBV12-3/TRBV12-4	.	TRBJ1-1	.	CASRPTGYTEAFF	TGTGCCAGCAGGCCGACAGGTTACACTGAAGCTTTCTTT
TRBV29-1	.	TRBJ2-3	.	CSTNTDTQYF	TGCAGCACAAACACAGATACGCAGTATTTT
TRBV2	.	TRBJ2-1	.	CASSVSNEQFF	TGTGCCAGCAGTGTTAGTAATGAGCAGTTCTTC
TRBV7-6	.	TRBJ1-4	once	CAVRVGEKLFF	TGTGCAGTCAGGGTTGGTGAAAAACTGTTTTTT
TRBV9	.	TRBJ2-1	.	CASSVEVSGGLNEQFF	TGTGCCAGCAGCGTAGAAGTGTCAGGGGGACTCAATGAGCAGTTCTTC
TRBV27	TRBD2	TRBJ2-5	.	CASSGPGLASIETQYF	TGTGCCAGCAGTGGCCCGGGACTAGCGTCTATAGAGACCCAGTACTTC
TRBV4-1	.	TRBJ2-1	.	CASSQERGDSYNEQFF	TGCGCCAGCAGCCAAGAACGAGGAGACTCCTACAATGAGCAGTTCTTC
TRBV30	.	TRBJ2-1	.	CAWSGAPTSYNEQFF	TGTGCCTGGAGTGGGGCACCTACGTCATACAATGAGCAGTTCTTC
TRBV2	.	TRBJ1-5	few	CASSESGSNQPQHF	TGTGCCAGCAGTGAATCAGGGAGCAATCAGCCCCAGCATTTT
TRBV19	TRBD2	TRBJ2-7	.	CASSPRGAGDEQYF	TGTGCCAGTAGTCCGCGGGGGGCAGGGGACGAGCAGTACTTC
TRBV18	TRBD1	TRBJ2-5	.	CASSPGQAIGTQYF	TGTGCCAGCTCACCGGGACAGGCTATTGGGACCCAGTACTTC
TRBV27	.	TRBJ1-1	.	CASRSRSRGNTEAFF	TGTGCCAGCAGGTCCCGATCAAGGGGCAACACTGAAGCTTTCTTT
TRBV5-1	.	TRBJ1-1	few	CASSLERETEAFF	TGCGCCAGCAGCCTGGAACGCGAAACTGAAGCTTTCTTT
TRBV19	.	TRBJ1-5	few	CASNSGFQPQHF	TGTGCCAGTAACTCAGGGTTCCAGCCCCAGCATTTT
TRBV11-2	.	TRBJ1-6	.	CASSLDRRTYNSPLHF	TGTGCCAGCAGCTTAGATCGTCGGACTTATAATTCACCCCTCCACTTT
TRBV2	TRBD1	TRBJ1-3	once	CASCDRGSGNTIYF	TGTGCCAGCTGCGACAGGGGGTCAGGAAACACCATATATTTT
TRBV5-1	.	TRBJ2-2	.	CASSSNTGELFF	TGCGCCAGCAGCTCTAACACCGGGGAGCTGTTTTTT
TRBV27	TRBD1	TRBJ2-3	.	CATSDRGPDTQYF	TGTGCCACTTCTGACAGGGGGCCAGATACGCAGTATTTT
TRBV18	TRBD2	TRBJ2-1	.	CASSPWTSGVYNEQFF	TGTGCCAGCTCACCCTGGACTAGCGGGGTGTACAATGAGCAGTTCTTC
TRBV27	TRBD2	TRBJ2-7	.	CASSLVGLAPYEQYF	TGTGCCAGCAGTTTGGTGGGACTAGCTCCCTACGAGCAGTACTTC
TRBV4-1	TRBD1	TRBJ1-2	.	CASSQRTGGYGYTF	TGCGCCAGCAGCCAACGGACAGGGGGATATGGCTACACCTTC